This T cell receptor (beta chain) emerged from a study of shared T cell receptors in the human thymus. The method was immunoSEQ multiplex PCR; TCRdb's version includes in-frame clones alone and lacks a portion of them. Here the sample spans hundreds of thousands of clones, roughly 90% being singletons. CDR1 and CDR2 from the germline V gene are MNHNY and SVGAGI (reference sequence). The CDR3 is made up of 13 amino acids. Trimming removed 5 bases from V and 10 bases from J, with 12 bases in between. These records were also assigned to another study, of human thymus T cells.

The sequence came from a boy under two years old with a congenital heart defect. The specimen was thymocytes. The chain recombines TRBV6-6 with TRBJ1-6; weak D call: TRBD1 (5 bases). Written as DNA, the CDR3 is TGTGCCAGCAGTCAGGGTCCTAAGTCACCCCTCCACTTT. The encoded protein is CASSQGPKSPLHF.